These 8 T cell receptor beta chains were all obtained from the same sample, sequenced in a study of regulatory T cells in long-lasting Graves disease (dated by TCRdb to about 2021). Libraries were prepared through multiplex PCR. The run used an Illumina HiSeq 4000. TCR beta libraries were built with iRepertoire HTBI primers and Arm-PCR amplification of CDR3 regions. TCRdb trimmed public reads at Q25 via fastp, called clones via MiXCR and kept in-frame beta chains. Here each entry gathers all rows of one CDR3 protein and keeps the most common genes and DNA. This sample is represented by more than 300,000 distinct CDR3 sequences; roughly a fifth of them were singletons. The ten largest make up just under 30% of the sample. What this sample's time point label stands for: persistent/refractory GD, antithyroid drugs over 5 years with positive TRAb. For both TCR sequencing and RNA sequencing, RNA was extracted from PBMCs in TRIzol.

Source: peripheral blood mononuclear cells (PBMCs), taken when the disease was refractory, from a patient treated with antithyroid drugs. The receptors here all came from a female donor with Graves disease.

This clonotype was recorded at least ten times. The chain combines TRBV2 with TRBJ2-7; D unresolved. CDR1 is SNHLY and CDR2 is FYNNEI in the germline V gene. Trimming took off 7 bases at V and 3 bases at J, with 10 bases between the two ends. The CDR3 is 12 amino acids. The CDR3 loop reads CASTRTNYEQYF. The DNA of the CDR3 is TGTGCCAGCACCAGGACCAACTACGAGCAGTACTTC.

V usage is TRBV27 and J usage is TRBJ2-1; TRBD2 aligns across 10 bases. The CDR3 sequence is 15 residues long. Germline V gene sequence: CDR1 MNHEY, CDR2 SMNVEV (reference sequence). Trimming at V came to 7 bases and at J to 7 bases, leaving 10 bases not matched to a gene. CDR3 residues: CASTHGASGSNEQFF. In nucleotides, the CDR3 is TGTGCCAGCACCCATGGGGCTAGCGGGAGTAATGAGCAGTTCTTC.

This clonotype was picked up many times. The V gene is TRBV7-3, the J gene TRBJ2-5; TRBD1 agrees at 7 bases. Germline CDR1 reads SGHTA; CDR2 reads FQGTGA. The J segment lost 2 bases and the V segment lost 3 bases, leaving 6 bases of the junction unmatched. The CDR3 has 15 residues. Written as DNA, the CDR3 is TGTGCCAGCAGCTTGATGACAGGGTTGCAAGAGACCCAGTACTTC. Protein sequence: CASSLMTGLQETQYF.

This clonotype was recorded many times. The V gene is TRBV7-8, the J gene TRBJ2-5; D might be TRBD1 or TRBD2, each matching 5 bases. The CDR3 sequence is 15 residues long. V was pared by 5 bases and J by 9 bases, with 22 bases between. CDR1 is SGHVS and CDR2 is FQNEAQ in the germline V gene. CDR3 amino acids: CASSVTARGKGAQYF. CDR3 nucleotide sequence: TGTGCCAGCAGCGTGACAGCCAGAGGGAAAGGGGCCCAGTACTTC.

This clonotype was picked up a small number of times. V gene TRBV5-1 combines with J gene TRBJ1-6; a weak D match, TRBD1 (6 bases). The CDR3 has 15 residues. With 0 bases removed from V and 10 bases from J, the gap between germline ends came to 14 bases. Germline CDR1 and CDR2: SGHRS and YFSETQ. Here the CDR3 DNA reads TGCGCCAGCAGCTTGGTTTCACAGGGTGCCTCACCCCTCCACTTT. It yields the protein CASSLVSQGASPLHF.

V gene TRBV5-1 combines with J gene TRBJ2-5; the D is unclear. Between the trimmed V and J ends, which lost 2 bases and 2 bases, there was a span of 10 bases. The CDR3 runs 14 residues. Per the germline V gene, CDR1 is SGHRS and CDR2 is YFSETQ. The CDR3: CASSFFGQQETQYF. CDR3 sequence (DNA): TGCGCCAGCAGCTTCTTCGGGCAGCAAGAGACCCAGTACTTC.

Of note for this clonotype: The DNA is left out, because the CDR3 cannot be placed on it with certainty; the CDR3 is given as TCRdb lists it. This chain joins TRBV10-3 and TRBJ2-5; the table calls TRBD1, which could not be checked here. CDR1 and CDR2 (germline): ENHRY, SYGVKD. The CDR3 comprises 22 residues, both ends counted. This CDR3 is CAISESPGGKNIQYFGAGTQYF.

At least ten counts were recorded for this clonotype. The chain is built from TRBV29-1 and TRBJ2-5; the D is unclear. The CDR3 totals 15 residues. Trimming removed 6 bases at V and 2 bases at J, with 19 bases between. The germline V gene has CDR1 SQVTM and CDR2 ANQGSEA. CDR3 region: CSVKFTTAIQETQYF. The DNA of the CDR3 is TGCAGCGTCAAATTCACGACCGCAATTCAAGAGACCCAGTACTTC.